These 9 T cell receptor beta chains originate from one sample sequenced in a study of CD8 T cells in ankylosing spondylitis. TCRdb reanalysed the 5' RACE reads using MiXCR and keeps one entry per CDR3 protein. The sample has 200,000 or so distinct CDR3 sequences, over 10% seen once; the top ten hold approximately 10%. Input material: blood, either unsorted or a sorted T cell fraction (not recorded which). These receptors all stem from a female donor with ankylosing spondylitis or in good health (not recorded which).

A note on this clonotype: This could be a read error, since a much larger clone is one nucleotide away. The chain carries TRBV5-1 and TRBJ1-3; D is undetermined. Germline lookup yields CDR1 SGHRS and CDR2 YFSETQ. There are 17 residues in the CDR3. The CDR3 protein is CASSLAIQRTSGNAIYF. CDR3 DNA sequence: TGCGCCAGCAGCTTGGCCATACAGAGGACTTCTGGAAACGCCATATATTTT.

Concerning this clonotype: One junction end disagrees with the germline gene, perhaps due to a read error. V gene TRBV9 combines with J gene TRBJ1-2, with D perhaps TRBD1 (6 bases). The germline V gene has CDR1 SGDLS and CDR2 YYNGEE. The CDR3 contains 11 residues. The chain's CDR3 is CASSAQTGYPF. The CDR3 nucleotides read TGTGCCAGCAGCGCTCAGACAGGCTACCCCTTC.

In its sample, this clonotype was seen many times. DNA for the CDR3: TGTGCCAGCAGCTCTAGCTGGCTAGCGGGAGAGACGCAGTATTTT. Amino acids: CASSSSWLAGETQYF. The chain is built from TRBV11-1 and TRBJ2-3, with 10 bases aligning to TRBD2. The CDR3 contains 15 residues. CDR1 SGHAT and CDR2 FQDESV come from the germline V gene (reference sequence). Trimming took 4 bases from V and 9 from J; bases not matched to a gene: 10. Full variable domain (missing parts from reference TRBV11-1 and TRBJ2-3): EAEVAQSPRYKITEKSQAVAFWCDPISGHATLYWYRQILGQGPELLVQFQDESVVDDSQLPKDRFSAERLKGVDSTLKIQPAELGDSAMYLCASSSSWLAGETQYFGPGTRLTVL.

This clonotype has a count of ten or more. The V and J genes are TRBV10-2 and TRBJ2-1; 10 bases match TRBD2. Germline assignment: CDR1 WSHSY and CDR2 SAAADI. The length of the CDR3 is 16 residues. The ends lost 6 bases at V and 8 bases at J; junction bases unmatched: 13. CDR3: CASRHRTSGGSDEQFF. CDR3 nucleotide sequence: TGCGCCAGCAGACACCGGACTAGCGGTGGTAGCGATGAGCAGTTCTTC.

In this sample, this clonotype turned up many times. This rearrangement joins TRBV24-1 to TRBJ2-1, with D uncertain. Trimming pared 4 bases from V and 0 bases from J, leaving 12 bases between. The CDR3 totals 16 residues. Germline CDR1 is KGHDR and CDR2 is SFDVKD. CDR3 DNA: TGTGCCACCAGTGAAAGGACGGCTTCCTCCTACAATGAGCAGTTCTTC. Translated, it gives CATSERTASSYNEQFF.

The V gene is TRBV9, the J gene TRBJ2-7; weak D call: TRBD2 (5 bases). The CDR3 covers 14 residues. Germline assignment: CDR1 SGDLS and CDR2 YYNGEE. Trimming stripped 4 bases from V and 6 bases from J, with 17 bases between. The DNA for the CDR3 is TGTGCCAGCAGCCCCCGGACTGACATTGGCGAGCAGTACTTC. This codes for CASSPRTDIGEQYF.

This clonotype has at least ten counts. The V call is TRBV11-1, the J call TRBJ1-1; no reliable D call. This CDR3 spans 13 amino acids. The V and J ends lost 3 bases and 2 bases respectively, with 7 bases between them. Germline V gene sequence: CDR1 SGHAT, CDR2 FQDESV (reference sequence). The CDR3 DNA reads TGTGCCAGCAGCTTTCTCGACAACACTGAAGCTTTCTTT. Amino acids: CASSFLDNTEAFF.

In this sample, this clonotype turned up a few times. The chain couples TRBV24-1 to TRBJ2-1; D is uncertain. CDR1 is KGHDR and CDR2 is SFDVKD in the germline V gene. V was cut by 6 bases and J by 12 bases, with 17 bases left in between. This CDR3 contains 13 residues. As DNA, the CDR3 is TGTGCCACCAGTCAATCGGACCTCGATGTGCAGTTCTTC. Protein product: CATSQSDLDVQFF.

J is TRBJ2-1 and V is TRBV6-4; 8 positions agree with TRBD1. There are 15 residues in the CDR3. V lost 2 bases, J lost 9 bases, and 9 bases stayed unmatched. Germline CDR1 is MRHNA and CDR2 is SNTAGT. CDR3 amino acids: CASSDGGQGEGEQFF. The CDR3 DNA sequence: TGTGCCAGCAGTGACGGAGGACAGGGCGAAGGTGAGCAGTTCTTC.